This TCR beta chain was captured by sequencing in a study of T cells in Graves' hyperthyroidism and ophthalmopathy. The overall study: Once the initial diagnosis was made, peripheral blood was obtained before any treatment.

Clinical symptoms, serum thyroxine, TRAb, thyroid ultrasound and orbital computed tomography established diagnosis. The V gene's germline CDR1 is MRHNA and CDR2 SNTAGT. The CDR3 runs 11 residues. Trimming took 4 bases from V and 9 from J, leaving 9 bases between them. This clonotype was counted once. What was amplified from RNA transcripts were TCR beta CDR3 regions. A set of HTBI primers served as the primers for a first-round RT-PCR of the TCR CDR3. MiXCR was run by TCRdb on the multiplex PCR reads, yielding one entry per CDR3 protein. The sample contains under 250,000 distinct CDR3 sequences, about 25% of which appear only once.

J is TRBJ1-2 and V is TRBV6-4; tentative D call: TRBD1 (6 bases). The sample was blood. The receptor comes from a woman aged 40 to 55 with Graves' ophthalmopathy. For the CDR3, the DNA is TGTGCCAGCAGTGCAGGGGAAAGCTACACCTTC. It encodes CASSAGESYTF.